The T cell receptor (beta chain) under discussion was sequenced for a study of CD8 T cells in Susac syndrome. Random hexamers were used to reverse transcribe the RNA input (roughly 0.5 to 1 ug). An immunoSEQ multiplex PCR amplified TCR beta CDR3 over 54 Vbeta and 13 Jbeta. TCRdb passed the immunoSEQ multiplex PCR reads through MiXCR, listing each CDR3 protein once. Of about 150,000 distinct CDR3 sequences listed, approximately 94% are singletons. V was clipped by 4 bases and J by 4 bases, with 13 bases between them. The CDR3 contains 14 residues. Germline assignment: CDR1 MDHEN and CDR2 SYDVKM. TCR beta from blood CD8+ and CD4+ T cells was sequenced. Purification of the CD8+ and CD4+ T cells relied on negative isolation, and TEMRA cells underwent FACS enrichment.

V usage is TRBV28 and J usage is TRBJ1-1; tentative D call: TRBD1 (6 bases). The source material was CD4+ T cells from PBMCs. The clonotype comes from a human donor in good health. Written as DNA, the CDR3 is TGTGCCAGCAGTTCCTACAGGGTATCCACTGAAGCTTTCTTT. Translating it yields CASSSYRVSTEAFF.